These T cell receptor beta chains were read from a single sample in a study of cytomegalovirus exposure and HLA in healthy donors. The table came from immunoSEQ multiplex PCR; TCRdb's copy has only in-frame clones and leaves some out. The sample lists 150,000 to 180,000 clones; approximately 85% were seen once. Sequenced input: PBMCs. The receptor set was obtained from a woman aged 18-30 years in good health and CMV-seronegative. Both conserved end residues are trimmed from each CDR3. The order of the fields is V gene, J gene, CDR3 protein.

>TRBV18|TRBJ1-2
ASTPQENYGYT
>TRBV2|TRBJ2-1
ASGRGREGEQF
>TRBV28|TRBJ2-7
ASSLGRGLEQY
>TRBV27|TRBJ1-6
ASSSRSTGGHSPLH
>TRBV5-1|TRBJ1-1
ASMGQGMNTEAF
>TRBV28|TRBJ1-4
ASGLVLREKLF
>TRBV15|TRBJ2-1
ATSSSGGTYNEQF
>TRBV7-2|TRBJ2-1
ASSSLGGEQGVQF
>TRBV1|TRBJ2-1
TSSRGLAGTYNEQF
>TRBV2|TRBJ1-3
ASSVPSSGNTIY
>TRBV11-3|TRBJ2-5
ASSLAGLEGETQY
>TRBV28|TRBJ1-2
ASTSSLAGGWGGYT
>TRBV4-3|TRBJ2-1
ASSQGLAGREQF
>TRBV18|TRBJ1-2
ASSPTVYGYT
>TRBV4-1|TRBJ1-2
ASSFRRGHLYGYT
>TRBV2|NA
ASKVSGSSYEQY
>TRBV6-1|TRBJ2-7
ASSRTSGSADEQY